This TCR beta chain originates from a study of cytomegalovirus exposure and HLA in healthy donors. The study ran its PCR with 60 Vbeta and 13 Jbeta primers. The assay was immunoSEQ multiplex PCR, and TCRdb's table has in-frame clones only and misses some. The repertoire holds around 100,000 clones, with around three quarters as singletons. Findings and limits, study-wide: Later work showed greater clonal expansion in HLA-associated TCR beta chains than in equally common others.

As for this clone: Its antigen remains unknown.

The germline gives CDR1 SEHNR, CDR2 FQNEAQ (reference sequence). CDR3 size: 15 residues. Trimming removed 4 bases at V and 1 base at J, with 13 bases between. The sample consisted of PBMCs. This TCR was recovered from a woman aged 18-29 years in good health and CMV-seropositive. The V call is TRBV7-9, the J call TRBJ2-5; TRBD2 might be the D (5 bases). Here the CDR3 reads CASSSHGSGQETQYF. CDR3 DNA sequence: TGTGCCAGCAGCTCACACGGCAGCGGCCAAGAGACCCAGTACTTC.